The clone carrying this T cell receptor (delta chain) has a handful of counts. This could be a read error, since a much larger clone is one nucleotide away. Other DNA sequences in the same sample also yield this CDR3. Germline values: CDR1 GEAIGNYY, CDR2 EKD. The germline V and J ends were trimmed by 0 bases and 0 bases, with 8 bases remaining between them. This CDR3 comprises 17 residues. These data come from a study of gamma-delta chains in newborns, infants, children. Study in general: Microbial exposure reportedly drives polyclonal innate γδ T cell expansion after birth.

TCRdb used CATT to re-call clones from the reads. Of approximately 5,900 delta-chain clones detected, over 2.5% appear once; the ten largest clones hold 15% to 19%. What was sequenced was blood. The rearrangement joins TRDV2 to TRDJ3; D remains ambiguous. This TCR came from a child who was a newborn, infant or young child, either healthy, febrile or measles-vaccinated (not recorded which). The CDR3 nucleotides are TGTGCCTGTGACACCGTACTAGGCTCCTGGGACACCCGACAGATGTTTTTC. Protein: CACDTVLGSWDTRQMFF.